Below, 6 T cell receptor beta chains from the same sample are listed, as sequenced in a study of monozygotic twins with inflammatory bowel disease. No DNA is given; TCRdb re-called the 5' RACE reads and lists each CDR3 protein once. The specimen's table records some 450,000 distinct CDR3 sequences. Sequencing was performed on blood. These receptor sequences come from a human donor with ulcerative colitis or Crohn's disease, or a healthy co-twin of an affected twin (not recorded which).

This chain links TRBV4-1 with TRBJ2-3; no DNA is available, so the TRBD1 call from TCRdb remains unchecked. The CDR3 loop spans 20 amino acids. From germline, CDR1 is MGHRA and CDR2 YSYEKL. The CDR3 loop reads CASSLYLVLQGQPSTDTQYF.

The chain joins TRBV27 to TRBJ1-1; there is no DNA to check the TCRdb D call of TRBD1. The length of the CDR3 is 15 residues. Germline assignment: CDR1 MNHEY and CDR2 SMNVEV (reference sequence). The CDR3 sequence: CASRRTGLSDTEAFF.

The J gene is TRBJ2-1, the V gene TRBV30; the TRBD2 assignment by TCRdb is unverifiable without DNA. This CDR3 is built from 14 residues. Germline V CDR1 and CDR2: GTSNPN, SVGIG (reference sequence). CDR3 region: CAWSAAGSYNEQFF.

This chain connects TRBV20-1 to TRBJ2-2; the TCRdb D gene call, TRBD1, has no DNA to confirm it. The CDR3 extends over 14 amino acids. CDR1 DFQATT and CDR2 SNEGSKA come from the germline V gene (reference sequence). CDR3 in amino acids: CSAIPDSFTGELFF.

The chain recombines TRBV7-2 with TRBJ2-2; TCRdb picks TRBD1, but there is no DNA to check that call. Looked up from germline, CDR1 is SGHTA and CDR2 is FQGNSA. The CDR3 extends over 15 amino acids. CDR3 in amino acids: CASSQGTGGVGELFF.

The V gene is TRBV7-9, the J gene TRBJ1-1; TCRdb outputs TRBD1, but without DNA this stays unchecked. The V gene's germline CDR1 is SEHNR and CDR2 FQNEAQ (reference sequence). The CDR3 loop spans 14 amino acids. This CDR3 is CATDGTGMNTEAFF. The full variable domain, its missing parts supplied by reference TRBV7-9 and TRBJ1-1, is DTGVSQNPRHKITKRGQNVTFRCDPISEHNRLYWYRQTLGQGPEFLTYFQNEAQLEKSRLLSDRFSAERPKGSFSTLEIQRTEQGDSAMYLCATDGTGMNTEAFFGQGTRLTVV.